The 15 T cell receptor beta chains below were found in one sample sequenced in a study of vaccination and CD4 T cells after COVID-19. The Oncomine TCR Beta short-read assay generated sequence data from the DNA of cultured CD4+ T cells. TCRdb recomputed calls from the PCR reads with MiXCR, one row per CDR3 protein. Of fewer than 20,000 distinct CDR3 sequences in the sample, around 50% were seen once. Which antigens these TCRs recognize remains unknown. Stated treatment: approximately nine-day PBMC culture with coronavirus spike peptide pools or control peptides (ViraFEST assay). The material sequenced was CD4+ T cells from blood, cultured in vitro, taken before SARS-CoV-2 vaccination. These receptors were collected from a human donor who had recovered from COVID-19.

V and J are TRBV20-1 and TRBJ1-2, with 8 bases matching TRBD1. Germline V gene lookup returns CDR1 DFQATT and CDR2 SNEGSKA (reference sequence). The junction had 11 bases not matched to a gene; V was cut back by 1 base and J by 7 bases. The CDR3 extends over 15 amino acids. CDR3 nucleotides: TGCAGTGCTAGAGTCCTGACAGGGGCTTTCGGTGGCTACACCTTC. This translates into CSARVLTGAFGGYTF.

This sequence joins TRBV15 and TRBJ1-1; possibly TRBD1 for D (6 bases). The CDR3 is 18 residues long. Trimming took 1 base from V and 0 from J, leaving 18 bases between them. Germline CDR1 is LNHNV and CDR2 is YYDKDF (reference sequence). CDR3 coding DNA: TGTGCCACCAGCAGAGGGGGTTTTTTCGGGGGCATGAACACTGAAGCTTTCTTT. Protein product: CATSRGGFFGGMNTEAFF.

The rearrangement joins TRBV15 to TRBJ2-7, with D possibly being TRBD1 (6 bases). V shed 0 bases and J shed 0 bases, with 15 bases lying between them. Germline V gene data show CDR1 as LNHNV and CDR2 as YYDKDF (reference sequence). This CDR3 spans 17 amino acids. The CDR3 nucleotides are TGTGCCACCAGCAGAGATCCTAGCCCAGGGGTCTCCTACGAGCAGTACTTC. Its translation: CATSRDPSPGVSYEQYF.

A word on this clonotype: An end of the junction does not agree with germline; a read error may underlie this. This chain joins TRBV15 and TRBJ1-2; D is ambiguous. Germline V gene lookup returns CDR1 LNHNV and CDR2 YYDKDF (reference sequence). The CDR3 is made up of 14 amino acids. The CDR3 region has the DNA TGTGCCACCGGCAGAGATTATAGGGTAACTGGCTACACCTTC. Protein product: CATGRDYRVTGYTF. Complete variable domain (other parts from reference TRBV15 and TRBJ1-2): DAMVIQNPRYQVTQFGKPVTLSCSQTLNHNVMYWYQQKSSQAPKLLFHYYDKDFNNEADTPDNFQSRRPNTSFCFLDIRSPGLGDTAMYLCATGRDYRVTGYTFGSGTRLTVV.

The rearrangement links TRBV28 to TRBJ2-1, with a possible D match to TRBD2 (5 bases). V was trimmed by 1 base and J by 10 bases, leaving 14 bases between them. CDR1 is MDHEN, CDR2 SYDVKM, per germline. This CDR3 spans 14 amino acids. DNA of the CDR3: TGTGCCAGCAGTTTATACCTAGTAGGCGGGGAGCAGTTCTTC. Translation: CASSLYLVGGEQFF.

The chain has TRBV7-2 and TRBJ2-5; a weak D match, TRBD1 (5 bases). Trimming left V 3 bases short and J 5 bases short, with 10 bases between. This CDR3 spans 13 amino acids. Germline V gives CDR1 SGHTA, CDR2 FQGNSA. CDR3 region: CASSFQGWETQYF. CDR3 sequence (DNA): TGTGCCAGCAGCTTCCAGGGATGGGAGACCCAGTACTTC.

The chain uses TRBV20-1 and TRBJ2-5; no clear D. V lost 3 bases and J lost 1, with 0 bases in between. In germline, CDR1 is DFQATT, CDR2 SNEGSKA (reference sequence). The CDR3 is 10 residues long. This chain's CDR3 is CSASQETQYF. The CDR3, as DNA: TGCAGTGCTAGCCAAGAGACCCAGTACTTC.

V and J are TRBV5-1 and TRBJ1-5, with D hard to call. The CDR3 runs 13 residues. Germline V CDR1 and CDR2: SGHRS, YFSETQ. Trimming stripped 0 bases from V and 4 bases from J, with 5 bases between. CDR3 residues: CASSLDTNQPQHF. The CDR3, as DNA: TGCGCCAGCAGCTTGGACACTAATCAGCCCCAGCATTTT.

The V and J genes are TRBV2 and TRBJ1-2; no reliable D call. The V gene lost 2 bases and the J gene lost 1 base, with 5 bases spanning the gap. Germline V lookup: CDR1 SNHLY, CDR2 FYNNEI. The CDR3 length is 13 residues. CDR3 protein: CASSERHNYGYTF. As DNA, the CDR3 is TGTGCCAGCAGTGAAAGGCATAACTATGGCTACACCTTC.

A note on this clonotype: A junction end diverges from the germline sequence, so it may reflect a read error. V is TRBV7-7 and J is TRBJ2-5, with a tentative D call TRBD2 (6 bases). Germline V gene data show CDR1 as SSHAT and CDR2 as FNYEAQ (reference sequence). The CDR3 has 13 amino acids. In DNA form, the CDR3 reads TGTGCTAGCAGCTTAGGACTACGGGAGACCCAGTACTTC. This sequence encodes CASSLGLRETQYF.

The chain links TRBV24-1 to TRBJ2-7; 11 positions agree with TRBD2. CDR3 length: 17 residues. Per the germline V gene, CDR1 is KGHDR and CDR2 is SFDVKD. V dropped 0 bases and J dropped 1; count of bases not matched to a gene: 4. The CDR3 here is CATSDLLGLAGSYEQYF. For the CDR3, the DNA is TGTGCCACCAGTGATTTGCTCGGACTAGCGGGTTCCTACGAGCAGTACTTC.

The rearrangement joins TRBV20-1 to TRBJ2-2, with 10 bases aligning to TRBD2. Trimming took 6 bases from V and 0 from J; bases not matched to a gene: 7. Germline CDR1 reads DFQATT; CDR2 reads SNEGSKA (reference sequence). This CDR3 comprises 16 residues. The CDR3 DNA reads TGCAGTGCCCCCGGGACTAGCGCTTCGAACACCGGGGAGCTGTTTTTT. It encodes CSAPGTSASNTGELFF.

The chain has TRBV18 and TRBJ2-5; 11 bases line up with TRBD1. The CDR3 extends over 15 amino acids. Losses at the gene ends were 6 bases for V and 5 bases for J; bases not matched to a gene: 8. CDR1 and CDR2 from the germline V gene are KGHSH and LQKENI. This CDR3 is CASSRGQGAWETQYF. In DNA form, the CDR3 reads TGTGCCAGCTCCAGAGGACAGGGGGCCTGGGAGACCCAGTACTTC.

The chain combines TRBV7-2 with TRBJ1-2; 10 positions agree with TRBD1. V lost 5 bases to trimming and J lost 3 bases; unmatched junction nucleotides: 3. The CDR3 is 14 residues long. Germline V gene lookup returns CDR1 SGHTA and CDR2 FQGNSA. The CDR3 sequence is CASSHGQGDYGYTF. The DNA of the CDR3 is TGTGCCAGCAGCCACGGACAGGGGGACTATGGCTACACCTTC. Using reference TRBV7-2 and TRBJ1-2 for the parts outside the CDR3, the full variable domain is GAGVSQSPSNKVTEKGKDVELRCDPISGHTALYWYRQSLGQGLEFLIYFQGNSAPDKSGLPSDRFSAERTGGSVSTLTIQRTQQEDSAVYLCASSHGQGDYGYTFGSGTRLTVV.

This rearrangement joins TRBV6-1 to TRBJ1-5, with 7 positions matching TRBD1. Germline loops: CDR1 MNHNS, CDR2 SASEGT. CDR3 length equals 16 residues. The J segment lost 7 bases and the V segment lost 6 bases, leaving 15 bases of the junction unmatched. The CDR3 nucleotides are TGTGCCAGCAGGCCCCGGGCAGGGGGTGTCGGACAGCCCCAGCATTTT. This codes for CASRPRAGGVGQPQHF.